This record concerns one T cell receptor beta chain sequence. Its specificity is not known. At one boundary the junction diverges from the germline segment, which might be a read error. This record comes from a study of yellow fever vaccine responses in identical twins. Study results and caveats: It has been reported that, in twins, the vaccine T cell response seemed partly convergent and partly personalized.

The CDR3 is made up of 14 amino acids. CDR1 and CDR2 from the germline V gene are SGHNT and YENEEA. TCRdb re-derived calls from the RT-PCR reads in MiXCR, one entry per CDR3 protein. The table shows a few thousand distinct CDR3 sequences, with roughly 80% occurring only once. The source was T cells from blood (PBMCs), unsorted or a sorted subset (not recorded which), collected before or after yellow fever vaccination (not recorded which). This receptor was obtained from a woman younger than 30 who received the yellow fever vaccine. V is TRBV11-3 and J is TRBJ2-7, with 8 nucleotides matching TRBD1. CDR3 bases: TGTGCCAGCAGATTAGAAACAGGGGGCTACGAGCAGTACTTC. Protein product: CASRLETGGYEQYF. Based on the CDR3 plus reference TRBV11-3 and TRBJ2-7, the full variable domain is EAGVVQSPRYKIIEKKQPVAFWCNPISGHNTLYWYLQNLGQGPELLIRYENEEAVDDSQLPKDRFSAERLKGVDSTLKIQPAELGDSAVYLCASRLETGGYEQYFGPGTRLTVT.